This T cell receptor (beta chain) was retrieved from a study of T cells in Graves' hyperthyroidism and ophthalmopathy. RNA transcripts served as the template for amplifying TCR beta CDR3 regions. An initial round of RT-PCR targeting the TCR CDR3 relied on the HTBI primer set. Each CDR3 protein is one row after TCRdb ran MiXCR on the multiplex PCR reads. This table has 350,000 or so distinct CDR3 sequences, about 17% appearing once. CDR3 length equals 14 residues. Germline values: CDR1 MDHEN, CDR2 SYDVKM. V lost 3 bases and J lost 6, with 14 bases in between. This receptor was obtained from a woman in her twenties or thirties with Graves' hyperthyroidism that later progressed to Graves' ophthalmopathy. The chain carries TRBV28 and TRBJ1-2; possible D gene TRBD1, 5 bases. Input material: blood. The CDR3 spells CASSFSGVKDGYTF. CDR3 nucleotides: TGTGCCAGCAGTTTTTCGGGGGTTAAAGATGGCTACACCTTC.